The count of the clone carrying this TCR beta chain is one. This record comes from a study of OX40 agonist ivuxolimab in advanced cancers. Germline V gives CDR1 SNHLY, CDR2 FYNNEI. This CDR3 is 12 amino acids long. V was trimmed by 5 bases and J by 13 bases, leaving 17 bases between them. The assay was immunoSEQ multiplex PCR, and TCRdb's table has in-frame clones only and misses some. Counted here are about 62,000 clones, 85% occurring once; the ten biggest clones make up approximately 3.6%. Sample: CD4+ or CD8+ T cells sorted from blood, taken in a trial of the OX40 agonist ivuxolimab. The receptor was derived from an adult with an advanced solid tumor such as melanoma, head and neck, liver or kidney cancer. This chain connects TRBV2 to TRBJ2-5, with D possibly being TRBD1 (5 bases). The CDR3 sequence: CASSYSDSTGYF. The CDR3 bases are TGTGCCAGCAGTTATTCAGACAGTACCGGGTACTTC.